This TCR beta chain appears in the sequencing data of a study of T cells in Graves' hyperthyroidism and ophthalmopathy. Study-wide context: Peripheral blood was collected at initial diagnosis, before any treatment. Study-level points and caveats: Ophthalmopathy was told apart from stable hyperthyroidism by a 13 V-J model.

Remarks on this clonotype: The antigen is unknown.

Absence of ophthalmopathy progression within 18 months defined stable Graves' hyperthyroidism. About 10 ml fresh peripheral blood yielded the PBMCs. Amplification yielded TCR beta CDR3 regions, with RNA transcripts as the source. The HTBI set primed first-round TCR CDR3 RT-PCR. In TCRdb, the multiplex PCR reads were re-called with MiXCR into one record per CDR3 protein. The table includes approximately 640,000 distinct CDR3 sequences, roughly 16% detected once. This receptor was taken from a woman aged 25-40 years with Graves' hyperthyroidism. Specimen: blood.

The DNA for the CDR3 is TGTGCCAGCAGCTTTGGCTCTACGGAGCAGTACTTC. Translation: CASSFGSTEQYF. The chain uses TRBV7-9 and TRBJ2-7; D is unclear. The CDR3 runs to 12 residues. Germline CDR1 and CDR2: SEHNR and FQNEAQ (reference sequence). Trimming removed 3 bases at V and 7 bases at J, with 10 bases between.